This T cell receptor beta chain was recorded in a study of T cells after yellow fever vaccination. Study at large: For low cell numbers, libraries were made with SMART-Seq v4 Ultra Low Input. Notes on the study in general: A small share of clonotypes appeared in both CD4 and CD8 compartments. Clones that expanded after primary vaccination mostly reappeared after the booster (nearly 98% CD4, 88% CD8).

V was trimmed by 5 bases and J by 3 bases, leaving 16 bases between them. From germline, CDR1 is SEHNR and CDR2 FQNEAQ (reference sequence). The CDR3 covers 15 residues. TCRdb recomputed calls from the 5' RACE reads with MiXCR, one row per CDR3 protein. The data show approximately 330,000 distinct CDR3 sequences, over 4% seen once. The table lists this clonotype with a few counts. Its antigen is not identified. The TCR was taken from a man aged 18 to 29 who received the YFV17D yellow fever vaccine. Here the sequenced sample was PBMCs, taken 5 days after the yellow fever booster vaccination. V is TRBV7-9 and J is TRBJ2-5; the D is unclear. CDR3 residues: CASSQGMGGKETQYF. CDR3 coding DNA: TGTGCCAGCAGCCAAGGGATGGGCGGTAAAGAGACCCAGTACTTC.